This TCR beta chain was sequenced during a study of shared clonotypes between healthy human individuals. Evenly divided among several immunoSEQ plates was the genomic DNA of each subset. In the study's own analysis: In the immunoSEQ data, sequences were junction-only and lacked quality scores, so filtering differed. The assay was immunoSEQ multiplex PCR, and TCRdb's table has in-frame clones only and misses some. That table furnishes V, J and clone size, whereas the DNA furnished D and trimming. The sample has 2 million to 2.5 million clones; 90% to 95% are singletons. Within Nashville, Tennessee resided all donors, each a Caucasian adult. This CDR3 region has 17 residues. CDR1 and CDR2 from the germline V gene are SGHRS and YFSETQ. J was trimmed by 0 bases and V by 9 bases; bases with no gene match: 7.

The chain joins TRBV5-1 to TRBJ2-2, with 14 bases that match TRBD2. Sequencing used naive CD4+ T cells sorted from blood. Subset: CD45RA+ positively selected. This TCR came from a man in his late teens or twenties in good health. Here the CDR3 reads CATKPGLAGANTGELFF. CDR3 nucleotide sequence: TGCGCCACCAAACCGGGACTAGCGGGAGCGAACACCGGGGAGCTGTTTTTT.